Listed below are T cell receptor beta chains from one sample, sequenced in a study of PD-L1 blockade in urothelial cancer. TCRdb's table, derived via immunoSEQ multiplex PCR, lists solely in-frame clones and lacks some. The sample lists some 52,000 clones, over 75% seen once, with about 5.3% in the top ten. The material was PBMCs, obtained around atezolizumab (anti-PD-L1) treatment. The receptors originated from a man between 40 and 49 years old with urothelial cancer. The conserved cysteine and the conserved F or W are not part of the CDR3 here. Fields, in order: CDR3 length, clone size, J gene, V gene, CDR3 protein. Only some rows state a clone size, as once, few, many or a class for expanded clones.

len: 14; abundance: -; j_gene: TRBJ1-1; v_gene: TRBV27; CDR3aa: ASSTRTATTNTEAF
len: 13; abundance: -; j_gene: TRBJ2-1; v_gene: TRBV7-9; CDR3aa: ASGPAGIPYNEQF
len: 12; abundance: once; j_gene: TRBJ2-4; v_gene: TRBV5-4; CDR3aa: ASSLGQGINIQY
len: 11; abundance: -; j_gene: TRBJ2-5; v_gene: TRBV6-6; CDR3aa: AIRDAATWTQY
len: 18; abundance: -; j_gene: TRBJ1-3; v_gene: TRBV19; CDR3aa: ASRGNLSPAPAPAGNTIY
len: 13; abundance: -; j_gene: TRBJ1-5; v_gene: TRBV25-1; CDR3aa: ASSVSGGGTQPQH
len: 15; abundance: few; j_gene: TRBJ2-5; v_gene: TRBV19; CDR3aa: ASSSRTSGYQGETQY
len: 10; abundance: -; j_gene: TRBJ1-2; v_gene: TRBV5-1; CDR3aa: ASSSDREGYT
len: 13; abundance: -; j_gene: TRBJ2-2; v_gene: TRBV9; CDR3aa: ASSVALRGTGELF
len: 14; abundance: -; j_gene: TRBJ2-4; v_gene: TRBV28; CDR3aa: ASSPSAGVAKNIQY
len: 11; abundance: -; j_gene: TRBJ1-2; v_gene: TRBV30; CDR3aa: AWNSGSNYGYT
len: 14; abundance: -; j_gene: TRBJ2-3; v_gene: TRBV4-3; CDR3aa: ASSQGLAGVGDTQY
len: 12; abundance: -; j_gene: TRBJ2-7; v_gene: TRBV18; CDR3aa: ASSPSGRPYEQY
len: 10; abundance: -; j_gene: TRBJ2-3; v_gene: TRBV10-2; CDR3aa: ASSGTYDTQY
len: 13; abundance: -; j_gene: TRBJ2-3; v_gene: TRBV7-9; CDR3aa: ASSLEGLVTDTQY
len: 13; abundance: -; j_gene: TRBJ2-5; v_gene: TRBV11-2; CDR3aa: ASSFGGGVPKTQY
len: 11; abundance: -; j_gene: TRBJ2-7; v_gene: TRBV28; CDR3aa: ASSPGQGHEQY
len: 11; abundance: -; j_gene: TRBJ2-1; v_gene: TRBV7-9; CDR3aa: ASSSGTYNEQF
len: 11; abundance: once; j_gene: TRBJ1-1; v_gene: TRBV7-2; CDR3aa: ASSVLGGTEAF
len: 14; abundance: -; j_gene: TRBJ1-2; v_gene: TRBV28; CDR3aa: ASSGDRGLLSYGYT
len: 14; abundance: -; j_gene: TRBJ1-5; v_gene: TRBV28; CDR3aa: ASSYDSGNSNQPQH
len: 12; abundance: -; j_gene: TRBJ2-3; v_gene: TRBV6-1; CDR3aa: ASRRTSGTDTQY
len: 11; abundance: -; j_gene: TRBJ2-5; v_gene: TRBV19; CDR3aa: ASRRDYEETQY
len: 12; abundance: few; j_gene: TRBJ1-3; v_gene: TRBV9; CDR3aa: ASSVGLPGNTIY
len: 13; abundance: -; j_gene: TRBJ2-5; v_gene: TRBV6-5; CDR3aa: ASSYRAGGEETQY
len: 12; abundance: few; j_gene: TRBJ1-5; v_gene: TRBV9; CDR3aa: ASSVGQINQPQH